This T cell receptor (beta chain) was recorded in a study of patients and donors after allogeneic stem cell transplantation. TCRdb called the RT-PCR reads again in MiXCR, with one record for every CDR3 protein. The sample has approximately 220,000 distinct CDR3 sequences, less than 50% seen once. The sequenced sample was blood, either unsorted or a sorted T cell fraction (not recorded which). This TCR derives from a human donor who was either an allogeneic HSCT recipient or a stem cell or donor lymphocyte infusion donor (not recorded which). It is not recorded whose cells these are; they may come from a transplant donor.

The CDR3: CASSLRAGSTDTQYF. The CDR3 DNA reads as TGTGCCAGCAGCTTACGGGCGGGGAGCACAGATACGCAGTATTTT. The chain recombines TRBV7-8 with TRBJ2-3; a possible D gene is TRBD2 (6 bases). The CDR3 is 15 residues long. Trimming took off 2 bases at V and 0 bases at J, with 9 bases between the two ends. CDR1 SGHVS and CDR2 FQNEAQ come from the germline V gene.